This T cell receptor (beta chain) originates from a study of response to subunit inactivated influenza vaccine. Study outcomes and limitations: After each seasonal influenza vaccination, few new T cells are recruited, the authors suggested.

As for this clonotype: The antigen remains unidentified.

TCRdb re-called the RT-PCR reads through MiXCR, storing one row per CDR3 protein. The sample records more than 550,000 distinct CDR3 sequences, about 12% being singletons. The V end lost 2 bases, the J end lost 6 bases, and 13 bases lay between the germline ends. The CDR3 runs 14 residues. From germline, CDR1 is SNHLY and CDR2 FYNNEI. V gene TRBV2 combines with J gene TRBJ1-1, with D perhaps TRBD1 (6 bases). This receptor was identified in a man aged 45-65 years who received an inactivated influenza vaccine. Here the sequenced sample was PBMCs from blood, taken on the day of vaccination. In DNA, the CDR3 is TGTGCCAGCAGTGAAACGAGGGGGAGGCCTGAAGCTTTCTTT. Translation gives CASSETRGRPEAFF.